Listed here are 21 T cell receptor beta chains from one sample, sequenced in a study of shared clonotypes between healthy human individuals. Selected positively for CCR7 and CD45RO-negative, naive CD8 cells excluded terminally differentiated effector memory CD45RA+ cells. Profiled with immunoSEQ multiplex PCR; TCRdb holds only in-frame clones, not every one. The sample lists around 2,000,000 clones, over 85% occurring once. Sequencing used naive CD8+ T cells sorted from blood. The source of these receptors is a man aged 18 to 29 in good health.

V gene TRBV7-9 combines with J gene TRBJ1-6, with 7 nucleotides matching TRBD1. Looked up from germline, CDR1 is SEHNR and CDR2 is FQNEAQ (reference sequence). The CDR3 sequence is 14 residues long. Losses at the gene ends were 6 bases for V and 5 bases for J; bases not matched to a gene: 4. CDR3 nucleotide sequence: TGTGCCAGCAGATCGGACAGGAATAATTCACCCCTCCACTTT. Translated, it gives CASRSDRNNSPLHF.

To note about this clone: Other DNA variants within this sample encode the same CDR3. The V call is TRBV27, the J call TRBJ2-1; 12 bases are shared with TRBD2. The CDR3 has 14 amino acids. Germline loops: CDR1 MNHEY, CDR2 SMNVEV (reference sequence). Trimming cost V 6 bases and J 7 bases; bases outside gene matches: 4. CDR3 coding DNA: TGTGCCAGCAGCCTAGCGGGAGGGTTTAATGAGCAGTTCTTC. Translating it yields CASSLAGGFNEQFF.

CDR3 DNA: TGTGCCAGCAGCACCTCCGGGAACCACTACGAGCAGTACTTC. Translated: CASSTSGNHYEQYF. The V call is TRBV9, the J call TRBJ2-7, with a weak D call TRBD2 (5 bases). The germline V gene encodes CDR1 SGDLS and CDR2 YYNGEE. CDR3 size: 14 residues. V lost 4 bases and J lost 3, with 14 bases in between.

The chain carries TRBV5-1 and TRBJ2-1; D not certain. With 8 bases removed from V and 6 bases from J, the gap between germline ends came to 18 bases. CDR1 SGHRS and CDR2 YFSETQ come from the germline V gene. The CDR3 has 14 amino acids. CDR3 nucleotides: TGCGCCAGTCAACCGGCTCGATCCGTCAATGAGCAGTTCTTC. It specifies CASQPARSVNEQFF.

This clone showed up just once. The rearrangement joins TRBV5-1 to TRBJ2-4; 7 positions match TRBD2. This CDR3 is 12 amino acids long. CDR1 is SGHRS and CDR2 is YFSETQ in the germline V gene. Trimming cost V 7 bases and J 6 bases; bases outside gene matches: 4. For the CDR3, the DNA is TGCGCCAGCGGGGAGGGAAGAAACATTCAGTACTTC. This codes for CASGEGRNIQYF.

V is TRBV2 and J is TRBJ1-5, with D hard to call. V shed 3 bases and J shed 6 bases, with 21 bases lying between them. The CDR3 extends over 17 amino acids. Germline assignment: CDR1 SNHLY and CDR2 FYNNEI. The CDR3 protein is CASSEPQEGYWSQPQHF. The CDR3 DNA reads TGTGCCAGCAGTGAGCCCCAGGAGGGATATTGGAGTCAGCCCCAGCATTTT.

V and J are TRBV10-3 and TRBJ2-3; weak D call: TRBD2 (6 bases). V was shortened by 3 bases and J by 1 base, with 14 bases between the two germline ends. CDR1 is ENHRY, CDR2 SYGVKD, per germline. The CDR3 spans 16 residues. The CDR3 nucleotides read TGTGCCATCAGTGAAGGAGGGAGTGGAGGCACAGATACGCAGTATTTT. Protein: CAISEGGSGGTDTQYF.

The genes are TRBV6-1 and TRBJ1-1; TRBD1 might be the D (6 bases). CDR1 is MNHNS and CDR2 is SASEGT in the germline V gene. V was clipped by 4 bases and J by 0 bases, with 18 bases between them. This CDR3 is 17 amino acids long. The CDR3 protein is CASSVPRTDHMNTEAFF. The DNA of the CDR3 is TGTGCCAGCAGTGTCCCCAGGACAGACCACATGAACACTGAAGCTTTCTTT.

A remark on this clone: The same CDR3 is also encoded by other DNA sequences in this sample. CDR3: CASSLGYEQYF. CDR3 in DNA: TGTGCCAGTAGTCTGGGTTACGAGCAGTACTTC. V usage is TRBV19 and J usage is TRBJ2-7, with no clear D. Germline loops: CDR1 LNHDA, CDR2 SQIVND (reference sequence). The V end lost 5 bases, the J end lost 4 bases, and 6 bases lay between the germline ends. The CDR3 totals 11 residues.

This clone was recorded once. The rearrangement links TRBV5-6 to TRBJ2-7; D remains unclear. Germline CDR1 is SGHDT and CDR2 is YYEEEE. V dropped 0 bases and J dropped 6 bases, with 10 bases sitting between them. The CDR3 extends over 13 amino acids. The CDR3 sequence: CASSLGLIREQYF. The CDR3 nucleotides are TGTGCCAGCAGCTTGGGACTTATCCGCGAGCAGTACTTC.

Remarks on this clone: The identical CDR3 is also encoded by other nucleotide sequences in the sample. The DNA of the CDR3 is TGTGCCAGCAGCGTAGATCAGGATACGCAGTATTTT. This sequence encodes CASSVDQDTQYF. V gene TRBV9 combines with J gene TRBJ2-3; D gene unclear. Germline V CDR1 and CDR2: SGDLS, YYNGEE. The CDR3 has 12 residues. Trimming removed 0 bases from V and 6 bases from J, with 5 bases in between.

The V and J genes are TRBV6-5 and TRBJ2-7; D gene ambiguous. Trimming left V 2 bases short and J 6 bases short, with 14 bases between. This CDR3 spans 14 amino acids. The germline V gene encodes CDR1 MNHEY and CDR2 SVGAGI. The CDR3 sequence is CASSYALAISEQYF. For the CDR3, the DNA is TGTGCCAGCAGTTACGCGCTGGCAATTAGCGAGCAGTACTTC.

In DNA form, the CDR3 reads TGTGCCAGCAGCGTAAGCGTAGACTCTGGCGAGCAGTACTTC. It translates to CASSVSVDSGEQYF. This chain connects TRBV9 to TRBJ2-7; D not resolved. Germline V gene data show CDR1 as SGDLS and CDR2 as YYNGEE. The CDR3 loop spans 14 amino acids. The V end lost 1 base, the J end lost 6 bases, and 14 bases lay between the germline ends.

The CDR3 DNA reads as TGTGCCAGCATTATGGGACTAGCGGGGCCCACGGGGGTCAATGAGCAGTTCTTC. It specifies CASIMGLAGPTGVNEQFF. The chain links TRBV2 to TRBJ2-1; 13 positions match TRBD2. The CDR3 extends over 18 amino acids. Germline CDR1 and CDR2: SNHLY and FYNNEI. The J segment lost 6 bases and the V segment lost 7 bases, leaving 15 bases of the junction unmatched.

Comments on this clone: Relative to the germline gene, one junction end is altered; a read error may explain this. This sample also contains other DNA sequences that code for the same CDR3. This sequence joins TRBV7-8 and TRBJ2-7, with TRBD2 identical over 10 bases. CDR1 and CDR2 (germline): SGHVS, FQNEAQ. This CDR3 is 13 amino acids long. CDR3 loop: CASSLAGAYEQYF. CDR3 in DNA: TGTGCCAGCAGCCTAGCGGGAGCTTACGAGCAGTACTTC.

CDR3 sequence: CASTHSGSTDTQYF. The CDR3 region has the DNA TGTGCCAGCACCCATAGCGGCTCCACAGATACGCAGTATTTT. The chain recombines TRBV9 with TRBJ2-3; a weak D match, TRBD2 (6 bases). Looked up from germline, CDR1 is SGDLS and CDR2 is YYNGEE. This CDR3 spans 14 amino acids. Trimming took 6 bases from V and 2 from J, leaving 13 bases between them. Full variable domain (rest looked up from reference TRBV9 and TRBJ2-3): DSGVTQTPKHLITATGQRVTLRCSPRSGDLSVYWYQQSLDQGLQFLIQYYNGEERAKGNILERFSAQQFPDLHSELNLSSLELGDSALYFCASTHSGSTDTQYFGPGTRLTVL.

This clone appeared once. The chain employs TRBV5-1 and TRBJ2-7, with 12 bases lining up with TRBD2. J was trimmed by 9 bases and V by 2 bases; bases with no gene match: 9. Germline CDR1 and CDR2: SGHRS and YFSETQ. There are 15 residues in the CDR3. CDR3 region: CASSFRLAGDDGQYF. CDR3 coding DNA: TGCGCCAGCAGCTTTCGACTAGCGGGGGACGATGGGCAGTACTTC. Full variable domain (outside the CDR3, taken from reference TRBV5-1 and TRBJ2-7): KAGVTQTPRYLIKTRGQQVTLSCSPISGHRSVSWYQQTPGQGLQFLFEYFSETQRNKGNFPGRFSGRQFSNSRSEMNVSTLELGDSALYLCASSFRLAGDDGQYFGPGTRLTVT.

This chain joins TRBV19 and TRBJ2-5, with a possible D match to TRBD1 (5 bases). The CDR3 sequence is 15 residues long. Per germline, CDR1 LNHDA and CDR2 SQIVND (reference sequence). Trimming left V 0 bases short and J 3 bases short, with 11 bases between. The CDR3 DNA is TGTGCCAGTAGTATAGATCGCGAAGGGGAAGAGACCCAGTACTTC. It codes for CASSIDREGEETQYF.

V is TRBV6-1 and J is TRBJ2-1, with 11 bases identical to TRBD2. After removal of 8 bases from V and 5 bases from J, the junction contained 8 bases not matched to a gene. The germline CDR1 and CDR2 sequences are MNHNS and SASEGT. This CDR3 region has 15 residues. CDR3 in amino acids: CASGAGTSGNNEQFF. CDR3 nucleotide sequence: TGTGCCAGCGGCGCCGGGACTAGCGGCAACAATGAGCAGTTCTTC.

This chain connects TRBV5-1 to TRBJ1-1, with D possibly being TRBD1 (5 bases). Deletions cut 4 bases from V and 3 bases from J, with 13 bases between. This CDR3 region has 14 residues. CDR1 is SGHRS, CDR2 YFSETQ, per germline. Written as DNA, the CDR3 is TGCGCCAGCAGCACAACCGGGACGGACACTGAAGCTTTCTTT. This codes for CASSTTGTDTEAFF.

CDR3: CASSLFDSPNPLHF. CDR3 bases: TGTGCCAGCAGTTTATTTGACAGCCCTAACCCCCTCCACTTT. The chain uses TRBV28 and TRBJ1-6; D perhaps matches TRBD1 (5 bases). Trimming left V 1 base short and J 13 bases short, with 14 bases between. In germline, CDR1 is MDHEN, CDR2 SYDVKM. The CDR3 is 14 residues long.